This note documents a single TCR beta chain sequence. This entry comes from a study of preoperative IRX-2 immunotherapy in early breast cancer. The treatment was: preoperative locoregional IRX-2 cytokine immunotherapy. Some clones are missing from TCRdb's copy, which holds only in-frame ones; the method was immunoSEQ multiplex PCR. The table includes about 2,000 clones, 81% detected once. This clonotype was obtained from a human donor with breast cancer. The sequenced sample was tumor tissue, obtained before IRX-2 immunotherapy.

In nucleotides, the CDR3 is TGTGCCAGCAGTTTAGGGACTAGCGGGAGGACAGATACGCAGTATTTT. It codes for CASSLGTSGRTDTQYF. The chain joins TRBV28 to TRBJ2-3; TRBD2 matches at 15 bases. The junction had 0 bases not matched to a gene; V was cut back by 2 bases and J by 3 bases. The CDR3 has 16 residues. Germline loops: CDR1 MDHEN, CDR2 SYDVKM.